What follows are 14 T cell receptor beta chains derived from one specimen sequenced in a study of cytomegalovirus exposure and HLA in healthy donors. PCR was performed using 60 Vbeta and 13 Jbeta primers. Method: immunoSEQ multiplex PCR; TCRdb's copy keeps in-frame clones and lacks some. The repertoire holds about 160,000 clones, 70% to 80% seen once, with 3.5% in the top ten. Sequences were obtained from PBMCs. All receptors come from a human donor in good health.

The genes are TRBV6-1 and TRBJ2-5, with D maybe TRBD1 (6 bases). The length of the CDR3 is 15 residues. Deletions cut 8 bases from V and 1 base from J, with 17 bases between. Germline CDR1 and CDR2: MNHNS and SASEGT. In DNA form, the CDR3 reads TGTGCCAGCCGAGTGGGGGCAGCCGCCCAAGAGACCCAGTACTTC. It translates to CASRVGAAAQETQYF.

The chain recombines TRBV27 with TRBJ2-1; 9 nucleotides agree with TRBD2. CDR1 and CDR2 (germline): MNHEY, SMNVEV (reference sequence). CDR3 length: 13 amino acids. With V trimmed by 9 bases and J by 6 bases, 6 bases remained unmatched. The DNA for the CDR3 is TGTGCCAGTGGACTAGCGAGTGTCAATGAGCAGTTCTTC. Its protein product is CASGLASVNEQFF.

The chain recombines TRBV9 with TRBJ2-1, with a weak D call TRBD2 (6 bases). The CDR3 totals 15 residues. Germline values: CDR1 SGDLS, CDR2 YYNGEE. V was clipped by 0 bases and J by 5 bases, with 12 bases between them. The CDR3 DNA reads TGTGCCAGCAGCGTAGATGGAGGGGCCAACAATGAGCAGTTCTTC. It yields the protein CASSVDGGANNEQFF.

The V and J genes are TRBV28 and TRBJ2-7; 11 nucleotides line up with TRBD2. The CDR3 has 19 amino acids. Germline V CDR1 and CDR2: MDHEN, SYDVKM. The J segment lost 5 bases and the V segment lost 3 bases, leaving 18 bases of the junction unmatched. CDR3 in DNA: TGTGCCAGCAGTTTTGCCTTAATACTAGCGGGAGTATTATCCCACGAGCAGTACTTC. It codes for CASSFALILAGVLSHEQYF.

The V gene is TRBV7-2, the J gene TRBJ2-3; D may be TRBD2 (5 bases). Per germline, CDR1 SGHTA and CDR2 FQGNSA. Trimming pared 5 bases from V and 0 bases from J, leaving 15 bases between. The CDR3 loop spans 16 amino acids. For the CDR3, the DNA is TGTGCCAGCAGCCCCCCCGGGGTCGGGAGCACAGATACGCAGTATTTT. Its translation: CASSPPGVGSTDTQYF.

This sequence joins TRBV5-4 and TRBJ2-1, with TRBD2 matching over 8 bases. Germline trimming cut 4 bases from V and 6 bases from J; bases unmatched to any gene: 3. This CDR3 is 13 amino acids long. CDR1 is SGHNT, CDR2 YYREEE, per germline (reference sequence). CDR3 in amino acids: CASSGGTSNEQFF. In DNA, the CDR3 is TGTGCCAGCAGCGGAGGGACTAGCAATGAGCAGTTCTTC. Filled out from reference TRBV5-4 and TRBJ2-1, the complete variable domain reads ETGVTQSPTHLIKTRGQQVTLRCSSQSGHNTVSWYQQALGQGPQFIFQYYREEENGRGNFPPRFSGLQFPNYSSELNVNALELDDSALYLCASSGGTSNEQFFGPGTRLTVL.

The chain combines TRBV7-2 with TRBJ2-3, with 7 bases fitting TRBD1. There are 14 residues in the CDR3. Germline V gene sequence: CDR1 SGHTA, CDR2 FQGNSA. V trimming: 5 bases; J trimming: 1 base; junction bases outside the gene matches: 3. This CDR3 reads CASSTGQGTDTQYF. In DNA, the CDR3 is TGTGCCAGCAGCACCGGACAGGGCACAGATACGCAGTATTTT.

The chain joins TRBV7-9 to TRBJ1-2, with D unresolved. V lost 3 bases to trimming and J lost 4 bases, with 15 bases between them. Germline loops: CDR1 SEHNR, CDR2 FQNEAQ (reference sequence). CDR3 length: 15 amino acids. The CDR3 bases are TGTGCCAGCAGCTTCGAACCCCAAAAAGCCTATGGCTACACCTTC. Translation: CASSFEPQKAYGYTF.

This clone was seen only once. The V call is TRBV6-5, the J call TRBJ1-5, with a possible D match to TRBD1 (6 bases). Trimming removed 6 bases from V and 5 bases from J, with 14 bases in between. CDR1 is MNHEY, CDR2 SVGAGI, per germline. The CDR3 consists of 14 residues. Written as DNA, the CDR3 is TGTGCCAGCAGGCCCGGGACACAGGATCAGCCCCAGCATTTT. It encodes CASRPGTQDQPQHF.

This chain links TRBV19 with TRBJ2-3; 12 nucleotides line up with TRBD2. The V gene's germline CDR1 is LNHDA and CDR2 SQIVND (reference sequence). The CDR3 extends over 16 amino acids. Trimming took 5 bases from V and 1 from J; bases not matched to a gene: 4. CDR3 residues: CASSSRTSGGTDTQYF. The CDR3 nucleotides are TGTGCCAGTAGTTCCAGGACTAGCGGGGGCACAGATACGCAGTATTTT.

This clone appeared a few times. The V gene is TRBV7-8, the J gene TRBJ2-6, with D possibly matching TRBD2 (5 bases). This CDR3 comprises 17 residues. V lost 3 bases to trimming and J lost 0 bases, with 12 bases between them. Germline V gene data show CDR1 as SGHVS and CDR2 as FQNEAQ. DNA for the CDR3: TGTGCCAGCAGCTTTAGCGTTACGAGCTCTGGGGCCAACGTCCTGACTTTC. It encodes CASSFSVTSSGANVLTF.

The chain joins TRBV5-8 to TRBJ1-1; weak D call: TRBD1 (5 bases). This CDR3 region has 14 residues. Germline assignment: CDR1 SGHTS and CDR2 YDEGEE. Trimming left V 0 bases short and J 4 bases short, with 10 bases between. This CDR3 reads CASSLDGGGTEAFF. In nucleotides, the CDR3 is TGTGCCAGCAGCTTGGATGGCGGGGGCACTGAAGCTTTCTTT.

The rearrangement uses TRBV6-5 and TRBJ2-3; perhaps TRBD2 as D (5 bases). CDR1 and CDR2 (germline): MNHEY, SVGAGI. The germline V and J ends were trimmed by 2 bases and 5 bases, with 14 bases remaining between them. The CDR3 sequence is 15 residues long. This chain's CDR3 is CASSYVPGSGDTQYF. The CDR3 DNA reads TGTGCCAGCAGTTACGTCCCTGGGAGCGGAGATACGCAGTATTTT.

Regarding this clone: The junction and the germline gene differ at one end; a read error may be behind it. This chain connects TRBV9 to TRBJ2-3, with 8 bases aligning to TRBD1. In germline, CDR1 is SGDLS, CDR2 YYNGEE. The CDR3 totals 14 residues. The CDR3 here is CASSAGGMTDTQCF. CDR3 in DNA: TGTGCCAGCAGCGCAGGGGGCATGACAGATACGCAGTGTTTT.